This TCR beta chain was captured by sequencing in a study of monozygotic twins with inflammatory bowel disease. Findings and caveats of the study: Limited statistical power may explain no repertoire similarity difference between concordant and discordant twins.

Blood samples of approximately 2.7 ml were drawn from every donor. cDNA for each sample came from eight separate reactions. Template switching was used to attach UMIs, which incorporated a 6-nucleotide sample barcode. From its re-call of the 5' RACE reads, TCRdb lists each CDR3 protein once, without DNA. Its listing shows some 200,000 distinct CDR3 sequences. Germline V gene sequence: CDR1 SGHAT, CDR2 FQNNGV. This CDR3 is built from 17 residues. Comments on this clonotype: What it recognizes is unknown.

The source of this sequence is a human donor with ulcerative colitis or Crohn's disease, or a healthy co-twin of an affected twin (not recorded which). V is TRBV11-2 and J is TRBJ2-2; TCRdb proposes TRBD1, but this gene call is untestable without DNA. The sample comprised blood. This CDR3 reads CASSGSQGRGGTGELFF.